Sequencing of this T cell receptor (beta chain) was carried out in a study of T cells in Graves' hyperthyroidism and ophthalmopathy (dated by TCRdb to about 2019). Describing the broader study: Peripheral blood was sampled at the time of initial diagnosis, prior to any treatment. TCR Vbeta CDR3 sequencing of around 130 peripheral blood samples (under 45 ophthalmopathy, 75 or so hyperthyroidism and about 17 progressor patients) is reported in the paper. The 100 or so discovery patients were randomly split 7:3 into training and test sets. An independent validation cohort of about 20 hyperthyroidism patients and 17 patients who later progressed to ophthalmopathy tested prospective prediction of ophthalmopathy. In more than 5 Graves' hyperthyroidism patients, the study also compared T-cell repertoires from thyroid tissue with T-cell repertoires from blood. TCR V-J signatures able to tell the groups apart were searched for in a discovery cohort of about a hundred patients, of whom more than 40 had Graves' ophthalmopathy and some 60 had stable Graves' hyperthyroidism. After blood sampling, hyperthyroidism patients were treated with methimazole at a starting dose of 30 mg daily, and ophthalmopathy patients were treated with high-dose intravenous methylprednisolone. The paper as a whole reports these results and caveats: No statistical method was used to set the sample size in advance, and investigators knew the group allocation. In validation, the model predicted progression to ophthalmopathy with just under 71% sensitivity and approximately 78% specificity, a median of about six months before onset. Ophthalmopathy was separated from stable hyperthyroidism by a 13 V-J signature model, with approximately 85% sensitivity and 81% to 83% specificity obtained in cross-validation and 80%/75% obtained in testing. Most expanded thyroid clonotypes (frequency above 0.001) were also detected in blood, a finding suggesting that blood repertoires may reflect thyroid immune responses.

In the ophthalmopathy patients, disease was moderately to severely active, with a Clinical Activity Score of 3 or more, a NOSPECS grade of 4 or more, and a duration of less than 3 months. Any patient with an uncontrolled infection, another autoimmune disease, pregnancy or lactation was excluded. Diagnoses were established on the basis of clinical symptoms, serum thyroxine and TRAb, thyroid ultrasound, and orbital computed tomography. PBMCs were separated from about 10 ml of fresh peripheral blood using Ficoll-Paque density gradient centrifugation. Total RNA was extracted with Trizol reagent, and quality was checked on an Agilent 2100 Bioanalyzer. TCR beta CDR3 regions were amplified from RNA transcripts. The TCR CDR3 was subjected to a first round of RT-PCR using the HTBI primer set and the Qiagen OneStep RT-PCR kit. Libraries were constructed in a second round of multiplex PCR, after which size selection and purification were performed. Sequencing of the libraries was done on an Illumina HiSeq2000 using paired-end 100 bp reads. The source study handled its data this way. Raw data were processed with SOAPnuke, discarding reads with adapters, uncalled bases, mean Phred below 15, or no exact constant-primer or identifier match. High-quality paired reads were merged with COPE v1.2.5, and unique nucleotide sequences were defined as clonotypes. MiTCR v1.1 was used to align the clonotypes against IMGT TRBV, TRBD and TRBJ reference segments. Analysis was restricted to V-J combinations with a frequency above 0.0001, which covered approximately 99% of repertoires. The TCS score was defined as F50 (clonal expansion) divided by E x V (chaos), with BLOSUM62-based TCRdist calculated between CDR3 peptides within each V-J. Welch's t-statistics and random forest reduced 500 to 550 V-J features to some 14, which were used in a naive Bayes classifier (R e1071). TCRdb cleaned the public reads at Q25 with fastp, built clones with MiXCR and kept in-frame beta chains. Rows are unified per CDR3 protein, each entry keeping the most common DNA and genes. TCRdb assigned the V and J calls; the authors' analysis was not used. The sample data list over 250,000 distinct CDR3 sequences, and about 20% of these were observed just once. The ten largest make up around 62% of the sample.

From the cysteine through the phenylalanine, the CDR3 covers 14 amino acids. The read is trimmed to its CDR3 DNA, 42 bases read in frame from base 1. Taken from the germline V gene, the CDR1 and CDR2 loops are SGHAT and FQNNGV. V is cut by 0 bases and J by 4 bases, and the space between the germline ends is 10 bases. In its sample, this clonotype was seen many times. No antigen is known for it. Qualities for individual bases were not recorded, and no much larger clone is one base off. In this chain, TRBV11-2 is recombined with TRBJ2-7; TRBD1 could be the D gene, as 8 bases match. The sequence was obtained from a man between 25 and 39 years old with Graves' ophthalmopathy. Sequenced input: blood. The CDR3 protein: CASSLEQGGYEQYF. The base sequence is TGTGCCAGCAGCTTAGAACAGGGGGGGTACGAGCAGTACTTC.